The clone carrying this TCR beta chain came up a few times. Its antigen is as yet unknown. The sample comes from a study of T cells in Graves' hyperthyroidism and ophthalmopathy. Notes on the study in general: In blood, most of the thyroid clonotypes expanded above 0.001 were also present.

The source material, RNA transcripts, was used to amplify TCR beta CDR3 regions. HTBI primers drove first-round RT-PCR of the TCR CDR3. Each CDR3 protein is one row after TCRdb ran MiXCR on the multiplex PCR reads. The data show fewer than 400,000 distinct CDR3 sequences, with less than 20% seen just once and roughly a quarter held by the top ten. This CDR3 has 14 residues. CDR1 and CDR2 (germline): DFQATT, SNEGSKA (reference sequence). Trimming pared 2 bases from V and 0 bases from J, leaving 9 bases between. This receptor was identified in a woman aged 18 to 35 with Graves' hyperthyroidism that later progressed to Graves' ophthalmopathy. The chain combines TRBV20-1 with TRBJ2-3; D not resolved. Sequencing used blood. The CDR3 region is CSARQGPSTDTQYF. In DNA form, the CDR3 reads TGCAGTGCTAGACAAGGGCCTAGCACAGATACGCAGTATTTT.